These T cell receptor beta chains were read from a single sample in a study of patients and donors after allogeneic stem cell transplantation. TCRdb reprocessed the RT-PCR reads with MiXCR, giving one entry per CDR3 protein. Here the sample spans roughly 960,000 distinct CDR3 sequences, roughly 17% being singletons. Sample: blood, either unsorted or a sorted T cell fraction (not recorded which). The receptor source for this set is a human donor who was either an allogeneic HSCT recipient or a stem cell or donor lymphocyte infusion donor (not recorded which). It is not recorded whose cells these are; they may come from a transplant donor. Both conserved end residues are part of each CDR3. Each record gives: V gene, D gene, clone size, J gene, CDR3 DNA, CDR3 protein. The D gene is left open where the match is weak. Size is stated for part of the rows, as once, few or many counts, or as a class when the clone is expanded.

v_call: TRBV5-1
d_call: NA
clone_size: NA
j_call: TRBJ1-1
cdr3_nt: TGCGCCAGCAGCTTGTCTGGGAGCCTGCGGGAGAACACTGAAGCTTTCTTT
cdr3_aa: CASSLSGSLRENTEAFF

v_call: TRBV6-2/TRBV6-3
d_call: NA
clone_size: NA
j_call: TRBJ2-4
cdr3_nt: TGTGCCAGCAGTTACTCGTACACGCCTACCAAAAACATTCAGTACTTC
cdr3_aa: CASSYSYTPTKNIQYF

v_call: TRBV5-1
d_call: NA
clone_size: few
j_call: TRBJ2-7
cdr3_nt: TGCGCCAGCAGTTACCGGGACGTCTCCTACGAGCAGTACTTC
cdr3_aa: CASSYRDVSYEQYF

v_call: TRBV4-3
d_call: TRBD2
clone_size: few
j_call: TRBJ2-3
cdr3_nt: TGCGCCAGCAGCCAAGATGGAACGGGGGGGCTAGATACGCAGTATTTT
cdr3_aa: CASSQDGTGGLDTQYF

v_call: TRBV6-1
d_call: TRBD1
clone_size: few
j_call: TRBJ1-6
cdr3_nt: TGTGCCAGCAGAAACTCAGGACAGGGGATAAACTCACCCCTCCACTTT
cdr3_aa: CASRNSGQGINSPLHF

v_call: TRBV7-3
d_call: TRBD2
clone_size: few
j_call: TRBJ2-3
cdr3_nt: TGTGCCAGCAGCTTCCCCGGAAAGACTAGCGGGGGACGGGATACGCAGTATTTT
cdr3_aa: CASSFPGKTSGGRDTQYF

v_call: TRBV5-6
d_call: TRBD1
clone_size: NA
j_call: TRBJ1-1
cdr3_nt: TGTGCCAGCAGCTGGACAGGGGCTGAAGCTTTCTTT
cdr3_aa: CASSWTGAEAFF

v_call: TRBV14
d_call: NA
clone_size: NA
j_call: TRBJ1-2
cdr3_nt: TGTGCCAGCAGCCAAGCCGGGAGGGTTGGCTACACCTTC
cdr3_aa: CASSQAGRVGYTF

v_call: TRBV5-1
d_call: TRBD2
clone_size: few
j_call: TRBJ2-2
cdr3_nt: TGCGCCAGCAGCTTGTCCCCAACCCCGAGACTAGCGGGAGCCGGGGAGCTGTTTTTT
cdr3_aa: CASSLSPTPRLAGAGELFF

v_call: TRBV25-1
d_call: NA
clone_size: NA
j_call: TRBJ1-4
cdr3_nt: TGTGCCAGCAGGGAGGAGAGATCAGTGGAAAAACTGTTTTTT
cdr3_aa: CASREERSVEKLFF

v_call: TRBV20-1
d_call: NA
clone_size: NA
j_call: TRBJ1-5
cdr3_nt: TGCAGTGCAACCCTGCTGGGGCATCAGCCCCAGCATTTT
cdr3_aa: CSATLLGHQPQHF

v_call: TRBV5-1
d_call: NA
clone_size: many
j_call: TRBJ1-5
cdr3_nt: TGCGCCAGCAGCCCGACAGGTATCAATCAGCCCCAGCATTTT
cdr3_aa: CASSPTGINQPQHF

v_call: TRBV29-1
d_call: TRBD1
clone_size: NA
j_call: TRBJ1-1
cdr3_nt: TGCAGCGTGGGACAGGGTCGGAGCACTGAAGCTTTCTTT
cdr3_aa: CSVGQGRSTEAFF

v_call: TRBV30
d_call: NA
clone_size: once
j_call: TRBJ1-1
cdr3_nt: TGTGCCTGGAGTGTTAGGCGGATGAACACTGAAGCTTTCTTT
cdr3_aa: CAWSVRRMNTEAFF

v_call: TRBV28
d_call: NA
clone_size: NA
j_call: TRBJ2-2
cdr3_nt: TGTGCCAGCGTCTTAGCTAGCGACGGGGAGCTGTTTTTT
cdr3_aa: CASVLASDGELFF

v_call: TRBV12-3/TRBV12-4
d_call: TRBD2
clone_size: few
j_call: TRBJ2-1
cdr3_nt: TGTGCCAGCAGTTTGTACGGGACTAGCTCGGAGTTCTTC
cdr3_aa: CASSLYGTSSEFF

v_call: TRBV5-5
d_call: NA
clone_size: few
j_call: TRBJ2-5
cdr3_nt: TGTGCCAGCAGCTTTGGACCGCGGATGGGAGAGACCCAGTACTTC
cdr3_aa: CASSFGPRMGETQYF

v_call: TRBV7-2
d_call: TRBD2
clone_size: NA
j_call: TRBJ2-3
cdr3_nt: TGTGCCAGCAGCCACGAAGCGCGGGGGGCCTGGGATACGCAGTATTTT
cdr3_aa: CASSHEARGAWDTQYF

v_call: TRBV6-1
d_call: NA
clone_size: NA
j_call: TRBJ2-1
cdr3_nt: TGTGCCAGCAGACAGACAGGACTTAGCTCCTACAATGAGCAGTTCTTC
cdr3_aa: CASRQTGLSSYNEQFF

v_call: TRBV7-3
d_call: NA
clone_size: NA
j_call: TRBJ1-2
cdr3_nt: TGTGCCAGCAGCTTAAAGGGCGGGGACTATGGCTACACCTTC
cdr3_aa: CASSLKGGDYGYTF

v_call: TRBV12-3/TRBV12-4
d_call: TRBD2
clone_size: NA
j_call: TRBJ2-3
cdr3_nt: TGTGCCAGCAGTTTTGGGACTAGCGGGAGCACAGATACGCAGTATTTT
cdr3_aa: CASSFGTSGSTDTQYF

v_call: TRBV3-1
d_call: NA
clone_size: NA
j_call: TRBJ1-5
cdr3_nt: TGTGCCAGCGGGACCAGGGGCGATCAGCCCCAGCATTTT
cdr3_aa: CASGTRGDQPQHF

v_call: TRBV12-3/TRBV12-4
d_call: NA
clone_size: few
j_call: TRBJ2-4
cdr3_nt: TGTGCCAGCTCTCCAAGGAGAGGGTGGGAGAAAAACATTCAGTACTTC
cdr3_aa: CASSPRRGWEKNIQYF

v_call: TRBV25-1
d_call: NA
clone_size: NA
j_call: TRBJ1-1
cdr3_nt: TGTGCCAGCAGTGCAACGACAGGATCCACTGAAGCTTTCTTT
cdr3_aa: CASSATTGSTEAFF